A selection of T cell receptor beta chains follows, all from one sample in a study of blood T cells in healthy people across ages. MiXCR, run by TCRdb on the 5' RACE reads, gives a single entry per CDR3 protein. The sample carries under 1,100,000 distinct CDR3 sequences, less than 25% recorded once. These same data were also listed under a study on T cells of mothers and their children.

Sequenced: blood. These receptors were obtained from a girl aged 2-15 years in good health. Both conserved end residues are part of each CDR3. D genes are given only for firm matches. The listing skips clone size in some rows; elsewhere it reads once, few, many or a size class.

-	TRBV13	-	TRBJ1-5	CASSLVAGWGFSNQPQHF	TGTGCCAGCAGCTTAGTCGCAGGTTGGGGTTTTAGCAATCAGCCCCAGCATTTT
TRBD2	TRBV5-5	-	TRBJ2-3	CASSLLTSGGTDTQYF	TGTGCCAGCAGCCTATTGACTAGCGGGGGCACAGATACGCAGTATTTT
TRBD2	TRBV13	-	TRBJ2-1	CASSLRTSGKKGEQFF	TGTGCCAGCAGCTTAAGGACTAGCGGGAAGAAGGGTGAGCAGTTCTTC
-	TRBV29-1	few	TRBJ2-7	CSVAQGRDEQYF	TGCAGCGTTGCTCAGGGAAGGGACGAGCAGTACTTC
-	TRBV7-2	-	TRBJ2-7	CASSKDRPSYEQYF	TGTGCCAGCAGCAAAGACAGGCCCTCCTACGAGCAGTACTTC
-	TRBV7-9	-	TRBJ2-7	CASSSGTLQGGNYEQYF	TGTGCCAGCAGCTCTGGGACCCTACAGGGGGGGAACTACGAGCAGTACTTC
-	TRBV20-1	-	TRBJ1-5	CSARDSGDLGQPQHF	TGCAGTGCTAGAGATTCGGGTGATCTTGGTCAGCCCCAGCATTTT
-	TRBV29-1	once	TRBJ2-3	CSALIGEEGIADTQYF	TGCAGCGCACTTATAGGGGAAGAGGGGATCGCAGATACGCAGTATTTT
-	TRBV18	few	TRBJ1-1	CASSPSRADTEAFF	TGTGCCAGCTCACCGAGCAGGGCGGACACTGAAGCTTTCTTT
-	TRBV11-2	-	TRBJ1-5	CASSLDPGAHQPQHF	TGTGCCAGCAGCTTAGATCCAGGGGCCCATCAGCCCCAGCATTTT
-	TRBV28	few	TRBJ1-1	CASSPPTSQAFF	TGTGCCAGCAGCCCACCGACAAGTCAAGCTTTCTTT
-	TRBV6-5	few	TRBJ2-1	CASTVGGYNEQFF	TGTGCCAGCACGGTTGGGGGCTACAATGAGCAGTTCTTC
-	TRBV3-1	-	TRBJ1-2	CASSQAPEVYGYTF	TGTGCCAGCAGCCAAGCACCAGAGGTCTATGGCTACACCTTC
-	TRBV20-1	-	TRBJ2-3	CSARGQVNTDTQYF	TGCAGTGCTAGAGGGCAGGTCAACACAGATACGCAGTATTTT
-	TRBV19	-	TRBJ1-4	CASSINRVANEKLFF	TGTGCCAGTAGTATAAACAGGGTGGCTAATGAAAAACTGTTTTTT
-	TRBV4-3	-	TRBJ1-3	CASSQDREAGNTIYF	TGCGCCAGCAGCCAAGATCGTGAAGCTGGAAACACCATATATTTT
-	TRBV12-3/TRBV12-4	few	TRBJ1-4	CASSRGESEKLFF	TGTGCCAGCAGTAGGGGGGAAAGTGAAAAACTGTTTTTT
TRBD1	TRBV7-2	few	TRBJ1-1	CASSTRQGTEAFF	TGTGCCAGCAGCACCAGACAGGGGACTGAAGCTTTCTTT
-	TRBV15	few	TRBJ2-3	CATSVIAAFDTQYF	TGTGCCACCAGCGTAATAGCGGCCTTCGATACGCAGTATTTT
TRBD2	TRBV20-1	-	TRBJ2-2	CSAPLSGSRFSVFPGELFF	TGCAGTGCTCCGCTAAGCGGGAGTAGATTCTCGGTGTTCCCCGGGGAGCTGTTTTTT
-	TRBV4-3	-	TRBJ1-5	CASSQGVRDSNQPQHF	TGCGCCAGCAGCCAAGGGGTGCGGGATAGCAATCAGCCCCAGCATTTT
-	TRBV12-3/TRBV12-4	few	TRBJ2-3	CASSERHQVSTDTQYF	TGTGCCAGCAGCGAGAGGCATCAAGTCAGCACAGATACGCAGTATTTT
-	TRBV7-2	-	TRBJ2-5	CASSLEGNYQETQYF	TGTGCCAGCAGCTTGGAGGGGAATTATCAAGAGACCCAGTACTTC
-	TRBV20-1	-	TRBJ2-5	CSAITGNAQETQYF	TGCAGTGCTATTACAGGGAACGCCCAAGAGACCCAGTACTTC
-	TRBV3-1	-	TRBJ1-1	CASSQQGPIGSFF	TGTGCCAGCAGCCAGCAGGGACCGATCGGATCTTTCTTT
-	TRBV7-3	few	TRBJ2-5	CASSSGSRETQYF	TGTGCCAGCAGCTCCGGGAGTCGGGAGACCCAGTACTTC
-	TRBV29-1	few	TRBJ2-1	CSVVVVKTYNEQFF	TGCAGCGTTGTTGTTGTGAAGACCTACAATGAGCAGTTCTTC
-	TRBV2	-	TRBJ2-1	CASRLTKGGTDEQFF	TGTGCCAGCAGGCTGACCAAAGGGGGTACGGATGAGCAGTTCTTC
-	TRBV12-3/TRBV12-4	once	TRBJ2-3	CASSFYGDSVVADTQYF	TGTGCCAGCAGTTTCTATGGGGATTCCGTGGTAGCCGATACGCAGTATTTT
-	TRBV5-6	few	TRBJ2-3	CASSWDLIQTDTQYF	TGTGCCAGCAGTTGGGACTTGATACAGACAGATACGCAGTATTTT
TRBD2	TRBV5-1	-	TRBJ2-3	CATSVAGNTDTQYF	TGCGCCACATCGGTAGCGGGGAACACAGATACGCAGTATTTT
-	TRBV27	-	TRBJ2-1	CASSFGPGTNEQFF	TGTGCCAGCAGTTTTGGGCCAGGGACCAATGAGCAGTTCTTC
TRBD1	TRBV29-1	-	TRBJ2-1	CSVLGQLDNEQFF	TGCAGCGTGTTGGGACAGCTAGACAATGAGCAGTTCTTC
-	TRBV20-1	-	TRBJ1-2	CSASEGRETF	TGCAGTGCTAGCGAGGGACGAGAAACCTTC
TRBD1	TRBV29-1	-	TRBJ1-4	CSVLGGGGEKLFF	TGCAGCGTTCTTGGAGGGGGCGGTGAAAAACTGTTTTTT
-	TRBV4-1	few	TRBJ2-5	CASSQSVQETQYF	TGCGCCAGCAGCCAGTCAGTACAAGAGACCCAGTACTTC
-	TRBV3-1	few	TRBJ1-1	CASSQGDGVTEAFF	TGTGCCAGCAGCCAAGGAGACGGGGTAACTGAAGCTTTCTTT
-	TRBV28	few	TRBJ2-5	CASSPGWGQETQYF	TGTGCCAGCAGTCCGGGTTGGGGCCAAGAGACCCAGTACTTC
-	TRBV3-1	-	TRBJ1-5	CASSTSGDNQPQHF	TGTGCCAGCAGTACATCGGGAGACAATCAGCCCCAGCATTTT
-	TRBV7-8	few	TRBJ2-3	CASSPDRDTQYF	TGTGCCAGCAGCCCCGACCGAGATACGCAGTATTTT
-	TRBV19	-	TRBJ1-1	CASALRAGAEAFF	TGTGCCAGTGCACTGCGGGCGGGCGCTGAAGCTTTCTTT
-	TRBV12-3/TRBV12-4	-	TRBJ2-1	CASSSRRLDYLYNEQFF	TGTGCCAGCAGTTCCCGTAGGCTGGACTACCTCTACAATGAGCAGTTCTTC
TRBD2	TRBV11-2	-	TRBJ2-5	CASSLAGGWSETQYF	TGTGCCAGCAGCTTAGCGGGGGGTTGGAGCGAGACCCAGTACTTC
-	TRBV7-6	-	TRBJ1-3	CASSGPGAGNTIYF	TGTGCCAGCAGCGGGCCGGGCGCTGGAAACACCATATATTTT
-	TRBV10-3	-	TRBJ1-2	CAISDSGGSESGYTF	TGTGCCATCAGTGATTCCGGGGGCTCAGAGAGTGGCTACACCTTC
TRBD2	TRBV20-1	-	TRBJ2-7	CSAFLAGENEQYF	TGCAGTGCTTTTCTAGCGGGAGAAAACGAGCAGTACTTC
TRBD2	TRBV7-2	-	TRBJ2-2	CASSLGMGLVAGELFF	TGTGCCAGCAGCCTGGGTATGGGACTAGTCGCCGGGGAGCTGTTTTTT
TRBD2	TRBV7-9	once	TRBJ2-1	CASSSATSGAVSYNEQFF	TGTGCCAGCAGCTCAGCTACTAGCGGGGCGGTCTCCTACAATGAGCAGTTCTTC
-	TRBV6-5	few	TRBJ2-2	CASSSLGPNTGELFF	TGTGCCAGCAGTTCGTTGGGTCCGAACACCGGGGAGCTGTTTTTT
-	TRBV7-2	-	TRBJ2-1	CASSPADSEVHNEQFF	TGTGCCAGCAGCCCTGCTGACTCCGAGGTACACAATGAGCAGTTCTTC
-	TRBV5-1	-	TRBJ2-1	CASTLDSRGNEQFF	TGCGCCAGCACCTTGGACTCTCGGGGCAATGAGCAGTTCTTC
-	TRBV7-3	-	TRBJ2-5	CAISSSGLEETQYF	TGTGCCATCAGCTCTTCGGGGCTGGAGGAGACCCAGTACTTC
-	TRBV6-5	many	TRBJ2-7	CASSNLYEQYF	TGTGCCAGCAGCAACTTGTACGAGCAGTACTTC
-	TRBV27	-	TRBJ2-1	CASSPRSGFTNNEQFF	TGTGCCAGCTCACCCCGCTCAGGGTTTACCAACAATGAGCAGTTCTTC
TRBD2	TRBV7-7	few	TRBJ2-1	CASSPGRVNNEQFF	TGTGCTAGCAGCCCCGGGAGGGTGAACAATGAGCAGTTCTTC
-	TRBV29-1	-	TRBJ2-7	CSVGRGYEQYF	TGCAGCGTGGGAAGGGGGTACGAGCAGTACTTC
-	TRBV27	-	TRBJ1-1	CASKGWLVGTEAFF	TGTGCCAGCAAGGGATGGTTGGTTGGGACTGAAGCTTTCTTT
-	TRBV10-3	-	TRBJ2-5	CASQGGRETSQETQYF	TGTGCCTCCCAAGGGGGGCGGGAGACCTCCCAAGAGACCCAGTACTTC
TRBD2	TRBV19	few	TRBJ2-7	CASSIVRASGYEQYF	TGTGCCAGTAGTATAGTAAGGGCTAGCGGCTACGAGCAGTACTTC